This T cell receptor beta chain was recovered during a study of metastatic and nonmetastatic thyroid tumors. Study background: Across blood and tumor or nodule tissue, repertoires from malignant and benign thyroid patients were compared with one another. Study-wide findings and caveats: Benign nodules were reported to have significantly lower TCR beta diversity than malignant thyroid tumors, in blood and tumor.

Original analysis: Clinicopathological groups differed in CDR3, with these differences serving to build a distant-metastasis classifier for papillary thyroid cancer. TCRdb reanalyzed the PCR reads via MiXCR. It is TCRdb's table, rather than the study itself, that gives the V and J calls and clone size. The sample lists approximately 20,000 clones, around a sixth occurring once. This clone showed up just a few times. The antigen remains unidentified. This CDR3 contains 18 residues. Germline V CDR1 and CDR2: SGHAT, FQNNGV. Trimming took 3 bases from V and 2 from J; bases not matched to a gene: 12. Until they underwent thyroid surgery, no patient had received any treatment.

The chain combines TRBV11-2 with TRBJ2-2; 7 bases are shared with TRBD2. Sequencing was carried out using blood. The clonotype originates from a female donor with papillary thyroid cancer or a benign thyroid nodule (not recorded which). Some clones in this sample may be carry-over from other donors' samples. CDR3 residues: CASSFTSSGTANTGELFF. The CDR3 coding sequence is TGTGCCAGCAGCTTTACCTCGAGCGGGACGGCTAACACCGGGGAGCTGTTTTTT.